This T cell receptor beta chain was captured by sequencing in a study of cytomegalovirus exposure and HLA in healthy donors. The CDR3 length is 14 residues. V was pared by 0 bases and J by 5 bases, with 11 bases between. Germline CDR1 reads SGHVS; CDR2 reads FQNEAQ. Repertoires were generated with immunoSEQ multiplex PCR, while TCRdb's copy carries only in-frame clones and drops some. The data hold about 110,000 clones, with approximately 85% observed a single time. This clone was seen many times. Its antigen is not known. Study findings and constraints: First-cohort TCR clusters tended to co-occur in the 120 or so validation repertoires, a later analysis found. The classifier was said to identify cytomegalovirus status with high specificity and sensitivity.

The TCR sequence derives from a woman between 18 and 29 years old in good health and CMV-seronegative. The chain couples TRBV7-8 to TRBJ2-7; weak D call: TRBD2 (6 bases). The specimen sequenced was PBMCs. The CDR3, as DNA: TGTGCCAGCAGCTTAGCAGGCGGGACCCACGAGCAGTACTTC. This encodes CASSLAGGTHEQYF.